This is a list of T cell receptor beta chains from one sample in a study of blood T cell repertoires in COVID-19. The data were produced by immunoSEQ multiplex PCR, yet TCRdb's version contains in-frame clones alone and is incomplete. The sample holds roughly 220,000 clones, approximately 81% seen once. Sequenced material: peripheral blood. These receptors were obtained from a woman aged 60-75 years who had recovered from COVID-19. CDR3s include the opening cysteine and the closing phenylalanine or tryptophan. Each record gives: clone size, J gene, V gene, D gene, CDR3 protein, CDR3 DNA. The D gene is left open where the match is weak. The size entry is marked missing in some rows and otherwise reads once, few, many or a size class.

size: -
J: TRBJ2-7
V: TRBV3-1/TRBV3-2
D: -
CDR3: CASSQLRARRFYEQYF
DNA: TGTGCCAGCAGCCAACTGAGGGCCAGACGATTCTACGAGCAGTACTTC

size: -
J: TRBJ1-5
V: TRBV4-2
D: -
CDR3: CASSRGLGVLSPQHF
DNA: TGTGCCAGCAGCAGAGGGTTGGGAGTCTTGTCGCCCCAGCATTTT

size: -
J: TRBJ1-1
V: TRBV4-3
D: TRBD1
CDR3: CASSRGTANTEAFF
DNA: TGCGCCAGCAGCCGAGGGACAGCGAACACTGAAGCTTTCTTT

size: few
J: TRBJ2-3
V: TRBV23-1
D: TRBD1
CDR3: CASSLLRTGVADTQYF
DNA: TGCGCCAGCAGTCTTTTGAGGACAGGGGTGGCAGATACGCAGTATTTT

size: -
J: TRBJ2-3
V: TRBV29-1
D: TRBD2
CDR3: CSVLGTSGDTQYF
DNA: TGCAGCGTCCTCGGGACTAGCGGGGATACGCAGTATTTT

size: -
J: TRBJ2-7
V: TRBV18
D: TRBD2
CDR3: CASSPEGLAGGAYEQYF
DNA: TGTGCCAGCTCCCCTGAGGGACTAGCGGGGGGGGCCTACGAGCAGTACTTC

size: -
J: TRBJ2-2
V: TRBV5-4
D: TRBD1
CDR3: CASSRDRGHTGELFF
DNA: TGTGCCAGCAGCCGAGACAGGGGGCATACCGGGGAGCTGTTTTTT

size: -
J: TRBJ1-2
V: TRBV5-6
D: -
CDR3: CASSTSTGAVAGYTF
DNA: TGTGCCAGCAGCACATCGACAGGAGCAGTCGCGGGCTACACCTTC

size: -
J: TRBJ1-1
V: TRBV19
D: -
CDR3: CASLPIRQSLNTEAFF
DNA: TGTGCCAGCCTGCCCATTCGACAGTCCCTGAACACTGAAGCTTTCTTT

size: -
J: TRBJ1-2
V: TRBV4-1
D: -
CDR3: CASSQVGRGYGYTF
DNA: TGCGCCAGCAGCCAAGTGGGCAGGGGCTACGGCTACACCTTC

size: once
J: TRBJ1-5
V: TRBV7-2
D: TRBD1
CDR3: CASSRDRVNQPQHF
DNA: TGTGCCAGCAGCAGGGACAGGGTCAATCAGCCCCAGCATTTT

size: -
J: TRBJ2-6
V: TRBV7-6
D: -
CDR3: CASSTREWASGANVLTF
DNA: TGTGCCAGCAGCACCCGTGAATGGGCGTCTGGGGCCAACGTCCTGACTTTC

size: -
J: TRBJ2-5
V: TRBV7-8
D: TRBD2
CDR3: CASSLWGGLGETQYF
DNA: TGTGCCAGCAGCTTATGGGGGGGTTTAGGAGAGACCCAGTACTTC

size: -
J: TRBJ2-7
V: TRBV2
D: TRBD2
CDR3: CASSGLAGGLSYEQYF
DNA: TGTGCCAGCAGCGGACTAGCGGGGGGGCTGTCCTACGAGCAGTACTTC

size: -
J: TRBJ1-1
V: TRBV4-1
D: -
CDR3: CASSQVTGVAEAFF
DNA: TGCGCCAGCAGCCAAGTTACGGGGGTCGCTGAAGCTTTCTTT

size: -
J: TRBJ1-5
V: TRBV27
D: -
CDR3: CASSSWPEGNQPQHF
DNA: TGTGCCAGCAGTTCGTGGCCTGAGGGCAATCAGCCCCAGCATTTT

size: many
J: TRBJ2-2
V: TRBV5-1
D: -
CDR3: CASTRSTGELFF
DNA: TGCGCCAGCACGCGTTCTACCGGGGAGCTGTTTTTT

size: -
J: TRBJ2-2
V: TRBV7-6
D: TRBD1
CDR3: CASSSGTGDTGELFF
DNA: TGTGCCAGCAGCTCCGGGACAGGGGACACCGGGGAGCTGTTTTTT

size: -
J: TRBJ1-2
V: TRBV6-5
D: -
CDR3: CASSYRGYGYTF
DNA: TGTGCCAGCAGTTACAGGGGCTATGGCTACACCTTC

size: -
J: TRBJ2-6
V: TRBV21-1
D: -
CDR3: CASSKAPGSSGANVLTF
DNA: TGTGCCAGCAGCAAAGCCCCGGGTAGCTCTGGGGCCAACGTCCTGACTTTC

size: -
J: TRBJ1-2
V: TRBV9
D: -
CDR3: CASSTLGGGAGGYTF
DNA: TGTGCCAGCAGCACCTTGGGTGGCGGGGCTGGGGGCTACACCTTC

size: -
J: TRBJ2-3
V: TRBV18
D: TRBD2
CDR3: CASHGLAIADTQYF
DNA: TGTGCCAGCCATGGACTAGCGATCGCAGATACGCAGTATTTT

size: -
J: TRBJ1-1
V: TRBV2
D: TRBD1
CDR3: CASRWGTGRGTEAFF
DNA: TGTGCCAGCAGATGGGGGACAGGGAGGGGCACTGAAGCTTTCTTT

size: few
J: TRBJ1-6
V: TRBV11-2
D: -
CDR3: CASSLDGQYNSPLHF
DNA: TGTGCCAGCAGCTTAGACGGACAGTATAATTCACCCCTCCACTTT

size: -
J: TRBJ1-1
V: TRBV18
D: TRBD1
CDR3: CASSPRLSGTGGQNTEAFF
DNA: TGTGCCAGCTCACCTCGACTTTCCGGGACAGGGGGCCAGAACACTGAAGCTTTCTTT

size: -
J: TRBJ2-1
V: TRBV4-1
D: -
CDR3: CASSQGGLVGGRSRDEQFF
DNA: TGCGCCAGCAGCCAGGGTGGACTAGTGGGGGGCCGAAGTAGGGATGAGCAGTTCTTC

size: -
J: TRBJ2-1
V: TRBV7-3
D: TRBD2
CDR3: CASSSPGLAGGHHEQFF
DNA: TGTGCCAGCAGCTCACCGGGACTAGCGGGGGGGCATCATGAGCAGTTCTTC

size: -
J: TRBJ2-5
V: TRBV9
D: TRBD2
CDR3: CASSGPASGQETQYF
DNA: TGTGCCAGCAGCGGGCCGGCTAGCGGACAAGAGACCCAGTACTTC

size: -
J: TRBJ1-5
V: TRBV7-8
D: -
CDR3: CASSLALANVQPQHF
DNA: TGTGCCAGCAGCTTAGCCCTCGCGAATGTGCAGCCCCAGCATTTT

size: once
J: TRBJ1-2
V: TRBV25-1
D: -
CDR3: CASSELGGPDNYGYTF
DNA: TGTGCCAGCAGTGAATTGGGAGGGCCTGACAACTATGGCTACACCTTC

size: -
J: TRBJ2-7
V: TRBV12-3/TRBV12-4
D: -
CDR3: CASGFTYEQYF
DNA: TGTGCCAGCGGTTTCACCTACGAGCAGTACTTC

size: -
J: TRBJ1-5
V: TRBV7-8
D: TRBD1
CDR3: CASSLGVRTGGRQPQHF
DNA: TGTGCCAGCAGCTTAGGAGTTAGGACAGGGGGCCGACAGCCCCAGCATTTT

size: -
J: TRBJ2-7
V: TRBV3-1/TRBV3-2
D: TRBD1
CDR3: CASGDGTGGGEQYF
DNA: TGTGCCAGCGGAGATGGGACAGGGGGCGGCGAGCAGTACTTC

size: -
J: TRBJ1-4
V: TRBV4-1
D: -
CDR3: CASSQEGSEKLFF
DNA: TGCGCCAGCAGCCAAGAAGGGAGTGAAAAACTGTTTTTT

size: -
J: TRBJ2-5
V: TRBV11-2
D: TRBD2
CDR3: CASSSTSGGETQYF
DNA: TGTGCCAGCAGCTCGACTAGCGGAGGAGAGACCCAGTACTTC

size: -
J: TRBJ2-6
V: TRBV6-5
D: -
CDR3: CASSTRGSGANVLTF
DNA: TGTGCCAGCAGCACCAGGGGATCTGGGGCCAACGTCCTGACTTTC

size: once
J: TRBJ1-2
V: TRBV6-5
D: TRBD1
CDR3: CASSRQGADYGYTF
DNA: TGTGCCAGCAGTCGACAGGGGGCAGACTATGGCTACACCTTC

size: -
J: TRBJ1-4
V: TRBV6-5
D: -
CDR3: CASRETGFEKLFF
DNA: TGTGCCAGCAGGGAGACAGGTTTTGAAAAACTGTTTTTT

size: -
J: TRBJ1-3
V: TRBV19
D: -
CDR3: CASTLTERGNTIYF
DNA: TGTGCCAGTACCTTGACAGAGCGAGGAAACACCATATATTTT

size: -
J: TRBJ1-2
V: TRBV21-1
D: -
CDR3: CASTPWKGSGDYGYTF
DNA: TGTGCCAGCACACCTTGGAAAGGGAGCGGCGACTATGGCTACACCTTC

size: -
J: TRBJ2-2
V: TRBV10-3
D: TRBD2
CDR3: CATTNGGRGGGELFF
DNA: TGTGCCACCACCAACGGCGGGAGGGGCGGCGGGGAGCTGTTTTTT

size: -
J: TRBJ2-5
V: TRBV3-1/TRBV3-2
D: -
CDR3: CASSHHQADPETQYF
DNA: TGTGCCAGCAGCCACCACCAAGCGGACCCTGAGACCCAGTACTTC

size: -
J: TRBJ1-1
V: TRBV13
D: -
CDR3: CASSLQGPETEAFF
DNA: TGTGCCAGCAGCTTACAGGGGCCGGAGACTGAAGCTTTCTTT

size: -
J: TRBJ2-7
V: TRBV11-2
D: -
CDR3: CASSLGGGGEQYF
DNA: TGTGCCAGCAGCTTAGGGGGAGGAGGCGAGCAGTACTTC

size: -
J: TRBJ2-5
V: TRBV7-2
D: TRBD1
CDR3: CASSPPGQGQETQYF
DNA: TGTGCCAGCAGCCCTCCGGGACAGGGCCAAGAGACCCAGTACTTC

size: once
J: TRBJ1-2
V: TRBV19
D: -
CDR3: CASNQHPTNYGYTF
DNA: TGTGCCAGTAATCAACATCCGACTAACTATGGCTACACCTTC

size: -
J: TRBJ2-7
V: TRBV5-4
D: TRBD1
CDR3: CASSSQNRGEQYF
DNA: TGTGCCAGCAGCTCACAGAACAGGGGGGAGCAGTACTTC

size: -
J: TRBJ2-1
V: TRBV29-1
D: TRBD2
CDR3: CSVAAGGRGEQFF
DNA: TGCAGCGTTGCAGCGGGGGGTCGTGGTGAGCAGTTCTTC

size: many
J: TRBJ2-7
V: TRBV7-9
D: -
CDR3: CASSLIEQGEQYF
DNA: TGTGCCAGCAGCTTAATTGAACAGGGCGAGCAGTACTTC

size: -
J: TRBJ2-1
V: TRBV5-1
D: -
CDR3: CASSTYGTIYNEQFF
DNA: TGCGCCAGCTCCACTTACGGGACAATTTACAATGAGCAGTTCTTC

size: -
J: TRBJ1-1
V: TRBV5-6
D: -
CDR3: CASSSGFVNTEAFF
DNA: TGTGCCAGCAGCTCAGGGTTTGTGAACACTGAAGCTTTCTTT

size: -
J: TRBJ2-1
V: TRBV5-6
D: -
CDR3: CASSSGWGVADEQFF
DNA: TGTGCCAGCAGCTCGGGCTGGGGAGTGGCGGATGAGCAGTTCTTC

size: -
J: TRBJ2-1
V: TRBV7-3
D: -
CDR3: CASSYPGRENEQFF
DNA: TGTGCCAGCAGCTACCCGGGCAGGGAAAATGAGCAGTTCTTC

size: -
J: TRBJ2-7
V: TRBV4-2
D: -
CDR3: CASSQPGAYEQYF
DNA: TGTGCCAGCAGCCAACCAGGGGCCTACGAGCAGTACTTC